These 25 T cell receptor beta chains came from one sample sequenced in a study of human T cells and chemical hapten exposure. A single record per CDR3 protein comes from TCRdb applying MiXCR to the RACE reads. The profile shows around 56,000 distinct CDR3 sequences, 9.5% to 10% of them singletons. Time point defined: pre-sensitization, week 0. The treatment: therapeutic diphenylcyclopropenone sensitization with weekly scalp DPC. The sample in question was whole blood, obtained in connection with sensitization to the hapten diphenylcyclopropenone (DPC). All receptors come from a man in his forties with alopecia areata. Some clones in this sample may be carry-over from other donors' samples.

Details on this clonotype: A single base separates this from a much larger clone, so it may be a read error. The rearrangement links TRBV12-3 or TRBV12-4 to TRBJ2-2; maybe TRBD1 (6 bases). V gave up 4 bases and J gave up 1 base, with 13 bases separating them. This CDR3 is built from 16 residues. The CDR3 sequence: CASSSDRLMNTGELFF. In nucleotides, the CDR3 is TGTGCCAGCAGTTCAGACAGGCTTATGAACACCGGGGAGCTGTTTTTT.

This chain links TRBV12-3 or TRBV12-4 with TRBJ2-2, with 13 bases identical to TRBD2. V was clipped by 6 bases and J by 5 bases; unmatched bases: 15. The CDR3 extends over 19 amino acids. CDR3 amino acids: CASSPVRPGLAGRTGELFF. In nucleotides, the CDR3 is TGTGCCAGCAGCCCAGTGAGACCGGGACTAGCGGGACGTACCGGGGAGCTGTTTTTT.

This clonotype was seen many times. The J gene is TRBJ2-1, the V gene TRBV27, with TRBD2 matching over 8 bases. Germline trimming cut 6 bases from V and 2 bases from J; bases unmatched to any gene: 12. CDR3 size: 17 residues. Germline V gene sequence: CDR1 MNHEY, CDR2 SMNVEV (reference sequence). The CDR3 region has the DNA TGTGCCAGCAGCCCCCCGGGAGTACTAGCGGCCTACAATGAGCAGTTCTTC. Protein sequence: CASSPPGVLAAYNEQFF.

This clonotype appeared a few times. J is TRBJ2-1 and V is TRBV6-2 or TRBV6-3; maybe TRBD2 (5 bases). This CDR3 is 15 amino acids long. Germline loops: CDR1 MNHEY, CDR2 SVGEGT. V gave up 7 bases and J gave up 8 bases, with 21 bases separating them. The CDR3 sequence is CASKLSERVWDEQFF. The CDR3 DNA reads as TGTGCCAGCAAACTTTCGGAGAGGGTTTGGGATGAGCAGTTCTTC.

The chain is built from TRBV25-1 and TRBJ2-7; 8 positions match TRBD1. The CDR3 covers 13 residues. Germline CDR1 reads MGHDK; CDR2 reads SYGVNS. J was trimmed by 5 bases and V by 4 bases; bases with no gene match: 4. For the CDR3, the DNA is TGTGCCAGCAGTGGGGACAGGATCCACGAGCAGTACTTC. This sequence encodes CASSGDRIHEQYF.

This clonotype was observed many times. This chain connects TRBV6-2 or TRBV6-3 to TRBJ2-7; 15 nucleotides line up with TRBD2. Germline lookup yields CDR1 MNHEY and CDR2 SVGEGT. The CDR3 has 14 amino acids. The trim removed 6 bases at V and 3 bases at J, leaving 0 bases unmatched. The CDR3 region is CASRGLAGGYEQYF. CDR3 coding DNA: TGTGCCAGCAGGGGACTAGCGGGAGGCTACGAGCAGTACTTC.

V usage is TRBV12-3 or TRBV12-4 and J usage is TRBJ2-2; TRBD2 might be the D (6 bases). The CDR3 totals 14 residues. V lost 7 bases and J 4 bases, leaving 13 bases between the germline ends. Here the CDR3 reads CASKPGLPTGELFF. In DNA form, the CDR3 reads TGTGCCAGCAAACCGGGACTTCCCACCGGGGAGCTGTTTTTT.

This clonotype was seen a handful of times. The rearrangement joins TRBV6-6 to TRBJ2-3; 11 bases are a match to TRBD2. The CDR3 loop spans 19 amino acids. Germline V gives CDR1 MNHNY, CDR2 SVGAGI (reference sequence). The V gene end was trimmed by 5 bases and the J gene end by 5 bases; junction bases not matched to a gene: 18. The CDR3 region has the DNA TGTGCCAGCAGTAAACTCCCACCCCGTACTAGCGGGAGTGGAGATACGCAGTATTTT. It codes for CASSKLPPRTSGSGDTQYF.

In DNA form, the CDR3 reads TGTGCCAGCAGCTTTTTCTCAGCCAAAAACATTCAGTACTTC. Amino acids: CASSFFSAKNIQYF. The chain combines TRBV7-9 with TRBJ2-4, with unresolved D. The length of the CDR3 is 14 residues. V gave up 3 bases and J gave up 0 bases, with 6 bases separating them. Germline lookup yields CDR1 SEHNR and CDR2 FQNEAQ (reference sequence).

This clonotype has ten or more counts. The rearrangement links TRBV7-6 to TRBJ2-3, with 7 bases identical to TRBD2. Per germline, CDR1 SGHVS and CDR2 FNYEAQ. Trimming took 5 bases from V and 2 from J; bases not matched to a gene: 13. The CDR3 consists of 17 residues. For the CDR3, the DNA is TGTGCCAGCAGCCCCTCCACCAGCGGGGCCCTCACAGATACGCAGTATTTT. It yields the protein CASSPSTSGALTDTQYF.

The chain joins TRBV7-6 to TRBJ2-1, with D hard to call. The CDR3 length is 11 residues. V shed 1 base and J shed 10 bases, with 5 bases lying between them. Germline CDR1 and CDR2: SGHVS and FNYEAQ. In DNA, the CDR3 is TGTGCCAGCAGCTTAGGCCCAGAGCAGTTCTTC. It encodes CASSLGPEQFF.

Many counts were recorded for this clonotype. The gene calls are TRBV14 and TRBJ2-1; tentatively, D is TRBD2 (6 bases). The CDR3 consists of 15 residues. V was cut by 6 bases and J by 10 bases, with 22 bases left in between. The V gene's germline CDR1 is SGHDN and CDR2 FVKESK. Here the CDR3 DNA reads TGTGCCAGCAGTCCTAGGGGACTGGGGCCTGAGGAGCAGTTCTTC. Residues: CASSPRGLGPEEQFF.

Ten or more counts support this clonotype. The J gene is TRBJ2-5, the V gene TRBV20-1; D is perhaps TRBD2 (5 bases). CDR1 DFQATT and CDR2 SNEGSKA come from the germline V gene (reference sequence). The CDR3 sequence is 12 residues long. The V gene lost 4 bases and the J gene lost 5 bases, with 11 bases spanning the gap. The CDR3 region is CSAMTPGETQYF. In DNA form, the CDR3 reads TGCAGTGCTATGACCCCGGGGGAGACCCAGTACTTC.

This CDR3 reads CASSSGSSPYEQYF. The CDR3 DNA is TGTGCCAGCAGCTCTGGGAGCTCCCCCTACGAGCAGTACTTC. This rearrangement joins TRBV13 to TRBJ2-7; TRBD2 might be the D (5 bases). This CDR3 has 14 amino acids. Germline CDR1 reads PRHDT; CDR2 reads FYEKMQ (reference sequence). The V and J ends lost 4 bases and 2 bases respectively, with 12 bases between them.

At least ten counts were recorded for this clonotype. The chain employs TRBV5-4 and TRBJ2-2; TRBD1 agrees at 8 bases. The CDR3 spans 14 residues. Looked up from germline, CDR1 is SGHNT and CDR2 is YYREEE (reference sequence). Trimming at V came to 2 bases and at J to 5 bases, leaving 2 bases not matched to a gene. Written as DNA, the CDR3 is TGTGCCAGCAGCTTCGACAGGGGAACCGGGGAGCTGTTTTTT. This sequence encodes CASSFDRGTGELFF. Variable domain in full (rest from reference TRBV5-4 and TRBJ2-2): ETGVTQSPTHLIKTRGQQVTLRCSSQSGHNTVSWYQQALGQGPQFIFQYYREEENGRGNFPPRFSGLQFPNYSSELNVNALELDDSALYLCASSFDRGTGELFFGEGSRLTVL.

This clonotype was found many times. The V gene is TRBV24-1, the J gene TRBJ2-3, with 11 bases identical to TRBD2. Germline V lookup: CDR1 KGHDR, CDR2 SFDVKD. V lost 5 bases, J lost 4 bases, and 4 bases stayed unmatched. The CDR3 is 15 residues long. As DNA, the CDR3 is TGTGCCACCAGTGCTAGCGGGAGGACCCCAGATACGCAGTATTTT. Protein: CATSASGRTPDTQYF.

V is TRBV11-1 and J is TRBJ2-2; the D is unclear. Germline V gene lookup returns CDR1 SGHAT and CDR2 FQDESV (reference sequence). This CDR3 spans 14 amino acids. Trimming took off 5 bases at V and 6 bases at J, with 13 bases between the two ends. CDR3 nucleotides: TGTGCCAGCAGCCCGATCCGGTCGGCCGGGGAGCTGTTTTTT. As protein: CASSPIRSAGELFF.

There are a few counts of this clonotype. The CDR3 nucleotides read TGTGCCAGCAGTTTATTTGGGGGTTCTACCGAGCAGTACTTC. Translated, it gives CASSLFGGSTEQYF. The chain recombines TRBV28 with TRBJ2-7; tentatively, D is TRBD1 or TRBD2 (5 bases each). Trimming left V 1 base short and J 6 bases short, with 13 bases between. This CDR3 region has 14 residues. Germline V gives CDR1 MDHEN, CDR2 SYDVKM.

V is TRBV5-1 and J is TRBJ2-1; the match to TRBD2 covers 7 bases. The CDR3 runs 16 residues. The germline gives CDR1 SGHRS, CDR2 YFSETQ. With V trimmed by 4 bases and J by 1 base, 8 bases remained unmatched. CDR3 bases: TGCGCCAGCAGCATCGGCCGGGGAGGGTCCTACAATGAGCAGTTCTTC. This translates into CASSIGRGGSYNEQFF.

This clonotype appeared many times. This rearrangement joins TRBV11-2 to TRBJ2-3, with 12 bases lining up with TRBD2. The V segment lost 5 bases and the J segment 2 bases; nucleotides outside the gene matches: 11. This CDR3 comprises 18 residues. The germline gives CDR1 SGHAT, CDR2 FQNNGV. CDR3 DNA sequence: TGTGCCAGCAGCCTGGGGACTAGCGGGCCGTTCTACACAGATACGCAGTATTTT. Translation gives CASSLGTSGPFYTDTQYF.

This clonotype was observed at least ten times. The chain has TRBV14 and TRBJ2-7, with no clear D. CDR1 is SGHDN and CDR2 is FVKESK in the germline V gene. The CDR3 totals 12 residues. The ends were cut back, 0 bases at V and 6 bases at J, with 6 bases in the middle. The DNA of the CDR3 is TGTGCCAGCAGCCAAGAACCTACCGAGCAGTACTTC. It is translated as CASSQEPTEQYF.

This clonotype came up a few times. The J gene is TRBJ2-2, the V gene TRBV6-6, with D perhaps matching TRBD2 (6 bases). Germline V gene data show CDR1 as MNHNY and CDR2 as SVGAGI (reference sequence). This CDR3 is built from 15 residues. Trimming pared 2 bases from V and 4 bases from J, leaving 11 bases between. The DNA for the CDR3 is TGTGCCAGCAGTTACCGGGGGACCAGCACCGGGGAGCTGTTTTTT. Residues: CASSYRGTSTGELFF.

This clonotype was detected ten times or more. V gene TRBV7-9 combines with J gene TRBJ1-2, with D uncertain. The germline gives CDR1 SEHNR, CDR2 FQNEAQ (reference sequence). This CDR3 comprises 14 residues. The V end was cut by 1 base, the J end by 6 bases, with 12 bases between. Here the CDR3 DNA reads TGTGCCAGCAGCTTAGAAGCGAAGAAGAATGGCTACACCTTC. Its protein is CASSLEAKKNGYTF. The full variable domain, completed using reference TRBV7-9 and TRBJ1-2, is DTGVSQNPRHKITKRGQNVTFRCDPISEHNRLYWYRQTLGQGPEFLTYFQNEAQLEKSRLLSDRFSAERPKGSFSTLEIQRTEQGDSAMYLCASSLEAKKNGYTFGSGTRLTVV.

This clonotype was seen a few times. This chain uses TRBV12-3 or TRBV12-4 with TRBJ2-3, with 9 bases identical to TRBD1. The length of the CDR3 is 16 residues. V was clipped by 5 bases and J by 4 bases; unmatched bases: 10. The CDR3: CASSPPGTGLADTQYF. The CDR3, as DNA: TGTGCCAGCAGTCCCCCGGGGACAGGGTTAGCAGATACGCAGTATTTT.

The chain employs TRBV7-2 and TRBJ1-1; D is ambiguous. V lost 3 bases and J lost 0, with 5 bases in between. This CDR3 contains 13 residues. Germline CDR1 reads SGHTA; CDR2 reads FQGNSA. The CDR3 spells CASSFGLNTEAFF. CDR3 in DNA: TGTGCCAGCAGCTTTGGTCTGAACACTGAAGCTTTCTTT.